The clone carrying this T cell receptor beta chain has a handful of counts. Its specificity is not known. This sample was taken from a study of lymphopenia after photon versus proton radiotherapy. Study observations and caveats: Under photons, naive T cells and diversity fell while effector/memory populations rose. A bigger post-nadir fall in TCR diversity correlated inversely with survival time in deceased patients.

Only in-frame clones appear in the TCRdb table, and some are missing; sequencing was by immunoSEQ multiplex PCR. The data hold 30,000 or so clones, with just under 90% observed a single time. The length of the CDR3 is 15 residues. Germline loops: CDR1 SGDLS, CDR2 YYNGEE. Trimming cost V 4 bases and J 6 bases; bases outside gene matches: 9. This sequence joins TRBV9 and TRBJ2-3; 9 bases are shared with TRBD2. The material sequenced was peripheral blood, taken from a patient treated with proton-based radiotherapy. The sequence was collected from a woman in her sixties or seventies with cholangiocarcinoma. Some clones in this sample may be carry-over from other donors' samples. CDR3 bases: TGTGCCAGCAGCCCATCTAGCGGGGTGTCTGATACGCAGTATTTT. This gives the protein CASSPSSGVSDTQYF.